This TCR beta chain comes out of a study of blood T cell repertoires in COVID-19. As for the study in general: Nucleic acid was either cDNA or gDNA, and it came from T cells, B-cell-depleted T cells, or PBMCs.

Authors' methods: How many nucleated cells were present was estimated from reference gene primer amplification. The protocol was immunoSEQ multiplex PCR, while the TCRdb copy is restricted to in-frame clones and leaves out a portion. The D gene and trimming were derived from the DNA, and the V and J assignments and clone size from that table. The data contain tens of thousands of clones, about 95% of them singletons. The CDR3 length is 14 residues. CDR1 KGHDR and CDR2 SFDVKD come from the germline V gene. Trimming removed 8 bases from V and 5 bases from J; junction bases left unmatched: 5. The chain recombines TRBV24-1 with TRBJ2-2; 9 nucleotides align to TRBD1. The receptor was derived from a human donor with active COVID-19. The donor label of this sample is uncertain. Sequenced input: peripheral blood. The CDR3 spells CATMGQGGTGELFF. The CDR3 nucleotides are TGTGCCACCATGGGACAGGGCGGTACCGGGGAGCTGTTTTTT.